The 3 T cell receptor beta chains presented below share a single source sample, sequenced in a study of immune evolution from preneoplasia to lung adenocarcinoma. TCRdb keeps only in-frame clones here, not all; method: immunoSEQ multiplex PCR. The sample holds 3,000 to 5,000 clones, about 85% seen once. The material sequenced was FFPE minimally invasive lung adenocarcinoma tissue. These receptors were taken from an older donor with lung adenocarcinoma.

DNA of the CDR3: TGTGCCAGCTCACTATCAGGGGACACTGAAGCTTTCTTT. As protein: CASSLSGDTEAFF. The gene calls are TRBV18 and TRBJ1-1; D is perhaps TRBD1 (6 bases). CDR3 length equals 13 residues. CDR1 and CDR2 from the germline V gene are KGHSH and LQKENI. V lost 4 bases and J lost 3, with 9 bases in between.

J is TRBJ1-4 and V is TRBV5-1; D not resolved. Germline lookup yields CDR1 SGHRS and CDR2 YFSETQ. The V end lost 3 bases, the J end lost 0 bases, and 9 bases lay between the germline ends. There are 15 residues in the CDR3. Here the CDR3 DNA reads TGCGCCAGCAGCTCACAAGGAGCAACTAATGAAAAACTGTTTTTT. Translating it yields CASSSQGATNEKLFF.

This clone was seen just once. V gene TRBV19 combines with J gene TRBJ2-1; the match to TRBD1 covers 8 bases. With V trimmed by 6 bases and J by 9 bases, 13 bases remained unmatched. Germline lookup yields CDR1 LNHDA and CDR2 SQIVND (reference sequence). CDR3 length: 15 residues. In nucleotides, the CDR3 is TGTGCCAGTAGCCTGGAGGACAGGGTGATCGGTGAGCAGTTCTTC. Protein: CASSLEDRVIGEQFF.